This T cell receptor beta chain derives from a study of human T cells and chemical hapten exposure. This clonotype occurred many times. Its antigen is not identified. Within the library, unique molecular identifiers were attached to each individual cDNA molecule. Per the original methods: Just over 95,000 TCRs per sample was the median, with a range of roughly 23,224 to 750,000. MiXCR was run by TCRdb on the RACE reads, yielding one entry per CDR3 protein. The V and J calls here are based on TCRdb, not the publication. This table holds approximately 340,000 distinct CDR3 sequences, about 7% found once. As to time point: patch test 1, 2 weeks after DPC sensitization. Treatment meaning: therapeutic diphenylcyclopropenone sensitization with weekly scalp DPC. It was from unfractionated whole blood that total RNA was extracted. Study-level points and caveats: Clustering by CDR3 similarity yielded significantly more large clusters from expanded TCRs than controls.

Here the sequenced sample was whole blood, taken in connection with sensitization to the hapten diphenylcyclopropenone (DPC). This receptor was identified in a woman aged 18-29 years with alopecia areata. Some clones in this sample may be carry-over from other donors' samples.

DNA for the CDR3: TGTGCCAGCAGCTTAGGGGCAGGGGGAATCTACGAGCAGTACTTC. Translated: CASSLGAGGIYEQYF. The chain uses TRBV7-9 and TRBJ2-7; 7 positions match TRBD1. Trimming cost V 1 base and J 3 bases; bases outside gene matches: 6. Germline values: CDR1 SEHNR, CDR2 FQNEAQ (reference sequence). This CDR3 has 15 residues.